Listed here are 28 T cell receptor beta chains from one sample, sequenced in a study of T cells in women clearing cervical HPV infection. TCRdb keeps only in-frame clones here, not all; method: immunoSEQ multiplex PCR. The table for this sample gives approximately 39,000 clones. The sample was blood buffy coat. All receptors come from a woman aged 18-69 years with a cervical HPV16 infection that either progressed to CIN3+ or cleared (not recorded which).

About this clone itself: The CDR3 extends 3 residues past the end of the read, so its final part is completed from the germline J gene. The chain carries TRBV29-1 and TRBJ1-5; D gene ambiguous. The germline V and J ends were trimmed by 4 bases and 1 base, with 8 bases remaining between them. The length of the CDR3 is 13 residues. CDR1 SQVTM and CDR2 ANQGSEA come from the germline V gene. This chain's CDR3 is CSVGLGSNQPQHF. The sequenced CDR3 bases are TGCAGCGTTGGGTTGGGCAGCAATCAGCCC.

Details on this clone: The junction departs from the called germline gene at one end, perhaps through a read error. Read data end 3 residues before the CDR3 end; the end is taken from the germline J gene. The sample holds other DNA sequences that translate to the same CDR3. The chain is built from TRBV19 and TRBJ1-3; 7 nucleotides agree with TRBD1. There are 15 residues in the CDR3. Germline CDR1 is LNHDA and CDR2 is SQIVND (reference sequence). CDR3: CASRDSDVSGNTIYF. The sequenced CDR3 bases are TGTGCCAGCCGGGACAGCGACGTCTCTGGAAACACG.

Points on this clone: The CDR3 is cut off 3 residues early in the read; its end comes from the germline J gene. V is TRBV20-1 and J is TRBJ2-2; 8 bases match TRBD1. Germline V gene lookup returns CDR1 DFQATT and CDR2 SNEGSKA (reference sequence). The CDR3 spans 15 residues. Germline trimming cut 6 bases from V and 3 bases from J; bases unmatched to any gene: 9. CDR3 DNA, as far as it was read: TGCAGTGCCGCACCGGACAGGGCGGACACCGGGGAG. The encoded protein is CSAAPDRADTGE. The whole CDR3 reads CSAAPDRADTGELFF.

Turning to this clone: Read coverage stops 3 residues before the CDR3 terminus; the germline J gene supplies the remainder. V usage is TRBV5-1 and J usage is TRBJ2-2; 7 nucleotides align to TRBD1. Germline V gene data show CDR1 as SGHRS and CDR2 as YFSETQ. With 4 bases clipped from V and 9 bases from J, the junction kept 15 bases outside the gene matches. CDR3 length equals 16 residues. The CDR3 loop is CASSQGQSDSIRELFF. CDR3 DNA, as far as it was read: TGCGCCAGCAGCCAGGGACAGTCCGACTCAATCCGGGAG.

Worth noting for this clone: Sequencing ends 3 residues short of the CDR3 end; the germline J gene provides the rest. The rearrangement uses TRBV10-1 and TRBJ2-7, with 12 bases that match TRBD2. The ends lost 6 bases at V and 2 bases at J; junction bases unmatched: 5. The CDR3 spans 15 residues. From germline, CDR1 is WNHNN and CDR2 SYGVQD (reference sequence). The sequenced CDR3 bases are TGCGCCAGCAGGCTAGCGGGGGGGGAAACCTACGAG. This gives the protein CASRLAGGETYE. The CDR3 in full is CASRLAGGETYEQYF.

Comment on this clone: The CDR3 end is not reached by the read, which stops 3 residues before it; the germline J gene fills it in. The V gene is TRBV13, the J gene TRBJ1-1; D ambiguous. CDR1 PRHDT and CDR2 FYEKMQ come from the germline V gene (reference sequence). The CDR3 is 15 amino acids. Trimming removed 0 bases at V and 0 bases at J, with 8 bases between. The part of the CDR3 DNA that was read is TGTGCCAGCAGCTTAGGGGTGGCAATGAACACTGAA. It encodes CASSLGVAMNTE. The full CDR3 reads CASSLGVAMNTEAFF.

Concerning this clone: Read sequence stops 3 residues before the CDR3 end, and the germline J gene provides the missing end. This rearrangement joins TRBV20-1 to TRBJ1-5; 7 bases are shared with TRBD1. Germline trimming cut 3 bases from V and 0 bases from J; bases unmatched to any gene: 14. The CDR3 spans 18 residues. Germline V CDR1 and CDR2: DFQATT, SNEGSKA (reference sequence). The CDR3 loop is CSASPLRDSQNSNQPQHF. The DNA read from the CDR3 is TGCAGTGCTAGCCCGCTCCGGGACAGCCAGAATAGCAATCAGCCC.

A remark on this clone: The read comes to an end 3 residues before the CDR3 does, leaving the germline J gene to fill in the end. This rearrangement joins TRBV5-4 to TRBJ2-3; the match to TRBD1 covers 7 bases. The CDR3 is made up of 12 amino acids. Per the germline V gene, CDR1 is SGHNT and CDR2 is YYREEE (reference sequence). The CDR3 is CASSFDRETQYF. CDR3 DNA (partial): TGTGCCAGCAGCTTCGACAGGGAGACG.

Note on this clone: The read halts 3 residues ahead of the CDR3 end, with the missing end drawn from the germline J gene. The rearrangement joins TRBV19 to TRBJ2-4; TRBD1 matches at 11 bases. Germline V gene lookup returns CDR1 LNHDA and CDR2 SQIVND (reference sequence). The CDR3 spans 15 residues. CDR3 DNA, as far as it was read: TGTGCCAGTAGTGTGGACAGGGGGCCGAACTATGGT. It is translated as CASSVDRGPNYG. From start to end, the CDR3 is CASSVDRGPNYGQYF.

Concerning this clone itself: Read data end 3 residues before the CDR3 end; the end is taken from the germline J gene. The chain uses TRBV19 and TRBJ2-2, with TRBD1 identical over 7 bases. The CDR3 sequence is 17 residues long. The germline V gene has CDR1 LNHDA and CDR2 SQIVND (reference sequence). The sequenced CDR3 bases are TGTGCCAGTAGGAGGGACAGCGTGGAGTTAGCTAATGAAAAG. Translated: CASRRDSVELANEK. The CDR3 in full is CASRRDSVELANEKLFF.

To note about this clone: The CDR3 goes on 3 residues after the read ends, and that part is filled in from the germline J gene. The rearrangement uses TRBV13 and TRBJ1-2, with 9 bases identical to TRBD1. The germline gives CDR1 PRHDT, CDR2 FYEKMQ (reference sequence). This CDR3 contains 15 residues. CDR3 DNA (partial): TGTGCCAGCAGCTTAGCGGGACAGGGATCCTACGAC. Translation gives CASSLAGQGSYD. From start to end, the CDR3 is CASSLAGQGSYDYTF.

With respect to this clone: The DNA ends 3 residues before the CDR3 does, and the rest of the CDR3 is filled in from the germline J gene. This chain uses TRBV2 with TRBJ2-3; a possible D gene is TRBD1 (5 bases). This CDR3 is 13 amino acids long. Germline V CDR1 and CDR2: SNHLY, FYNNEI. Partial CDR3 DNA: TGTGCCAGCAGCTACAGGATGGATCAGCCG. It yields the protein CASSYRMDQP. The entire CDR3 is CASSYRMDQPQYF.

Comment on this clone: The read terminates 3 residues ahead of where the CDR3 ends, so the germline J gene completes it. The chain links TRBV7-2 to TRBJ1-2; 12 bases are a match to TRBD1. Looked up from germline, CDR1 is SGHTA and CDR2 is FQGNSA. The CDR3 has 14 residues. The CDR3 loop is CASSSRDRGLDYTF. Partial CDR3 DNA: TGTGCCAGCAGCTCTAGGGACAGGGGGCTCGAC.

About this clone: The DNA ends 3 residues before the CDR3 does, and the rest of the CDR3 is filled in from the germline J gene. The chain combines TRBV5-5 with TRBJ1-1; 8 bases are a match to TRBD1. V was pared by 4 bases and J by 6 bases, with 8 bases of the junction left unmatched. Germline assignment: CDR1 SGHKS and CDR2 YYEKEE (reference sequence). The CDR3 consists of 14 residues. CDR3 sequence reads: CASSAGQGGSEAFF. CDR3 bases read: TGTGCCAGCAGCGCCGGACAGGGAGGCTCTGAA.

Points on this clone: The missing CDR3 end, 3 residues past where the read stops, is filled in from the germline J gene. This chain links TRBV28 with TRBJ2-3; TRBD2 might be the D (7 bases). The germline V gene has CDR1 MDHEN and CDR2 SYDVKM. CDR3 length: 18 residues. V was clipped by 6 bases and J by 4 bases, with 26 bases between them. CDR3 in amino acids: CASSSPGGSFIGPDTQYF. The sequenced part of the CDR3 DNA is TGTGCCAGCAGCTCTCCGGGGGGCTCTTTTATAGGGCCAGATACG.

On this clone itself: The read ends 3 residues shy of where the CDR3 ends; the end is completed using the germline J gene. The V call is TRBV4-2, the J call TRBJ1-1; 7 bases fit TRBD1. Looked up from germline, CDR1 is LGHNA and CDR2 is YNFKEQ. The length of the CDR3 is 17 residues. V lost 4 bases to trimming and J lost 4 bases; unmatched junction nucleotides: 15. Incomplete CDR3 DNA: TGTGCCAGCAGCCGCCTCGGACAGGAGGTCCGGGGCACTGAA. Translating gives CASSRLGQEVRGTE. The complete CDR3 reads CASSRLGQEVRGTEAFF.

As for this clone: The sequenced fragment ends 3 residues before the CDR3 boundary, so the rest is inferred from the germline J gene. The V and J genes are TRBV20-1 and TRBJ2-1; TRBD1 might be the D (6 bases). The V gene lost 6 bases and the J gene lost 3 bases, with 18 bases spanning the gap. The CDR3 is 15 amino acids. Germline assignment: CDR1 DFQATT and CDR2 SNEGSKA (reference sequence). This CDR3 is CSASPQGIIYNEQFF. CDR3 DNA (partial): TGCAGTGCGAGCCCCCAGGGGATTATCTACAATGAG.

On this clone itself: Its ends do not fully match the called genes, so a read error is possible. The observed sequence ends 3 residues before the CDR3 terminus, with the missing tail filled in from the germline J gene. The chain is built from TRBV18 and TRBJ1-2; D is perhaps TRBD1 (5 bases). The CDR3 loop spans 14 amino acids. Germline V gene data show CDR1 as KGHSH and CDR2 as LQKENI. The covered CDR3 bases are TGTGCCAGCTCACCTGGGACTAGCGGCTATGAC. It codes for CASSPGTSGYD. The full CDR3 protein reads CASSPGTSGYDYTF.

On this clone: The CDR3 goes on 3 residues after the read ends, and that part is filled in from the germline J gene. The genes are TRBV28 and TRBJ2-6; D may match TRBD1 or TRBD2 (5 bases each). Looked up from germline, CDR1 is MDHEN and CDR2 is SYDVKM. The germline V and J ends were trimmed by 7 bases and 2 bases, with 12 bases remaining between them. The CDR3 spans 15 residues. The CDR3 protein is CASTRGVPGANVLTF. The covered CDR3 bases are TGTGCCAGCACCCGAGGGGTGCCTGGGGCCAACGTC.

As concerns this clone: The CDR3 extends 3 residues past the end of the read, so its final part is completed from the germline J gene. The chain carries TRBV19 and TRBJ2-7; weak D call: TRBD1 (6 bases). Germline loops: CDR1 LNHDA, CDR2 SQIVND (reference sequence). Trimming left V 6 bases short and J 4 bases short, with 16 bases between. The CDR3 is made up of 14 amino acids. CDR3 DNA (partial): TGTGCCAGTAGCCCGGAACAGGGTCGGTACGAG. It yields the protein CASSPEQGRYE. The complete CDR3 sequence is CASSPEQGRYEQYF.

The CDR3 here is CASSLEGTSGTGELFF. The sequenced CDR3 bases are TGCGCCAGCAGCTTGGAGGGGACTAGCGGGACCGGGGAG. V gene TRBV5-1 combines with J gene TRBJ2-2; 12 nucleotides agree with TRBD2. Coverage ceases 3 residues before the CDR3 finishes, and the germline J gene fills in the end. V dropped 0 bases and J dropped 5; count of bases not matched to a gene: 2. Germline loops: CDR1 SGHRS, CDR2 YFSETQ. This CDR3 comprises 16 residues.

Regarding this clone: The read halts 3 residues ahead of the CDR3 end, with the missing end drawn from the germline J gene. J is TRBJ2-3 and V is TRBV19; 7 nucleotides agree with TRBD1. Per germline, CDR1 LNHDA and CDR2 SQIVND (reference sequence). The CDR3 has 16 amino acids. Here the CDR3 reads CASSRQGTYSNQPQYF. The CDR3 bases that were read are TGTGCCAGTAGTAGACAGGGCACTTATAGCAATCAGCCG.

A word on this clone: The CDR3 goes on 3 residues after the read ends, and that part is filled in from the germline J gene. The chain joins TRBV20-1 to TRBJ2-5, with 11 bases that match TRBD2. This CDR3 has 18 amino acids. Germline values: CDR1 DFQATT, CDR2 SNEGSKA (reference sequence). Trimming at V came to 0 bases and at J to 0 bases, leaving 9 bases not matched to a gene. The CDR3: CSARDLFASGGNQETQYF. The DNA read from the CDR3 is TGCAGTGCTAGAGATCTTTTTGCTAGCGGGGGGAACCAAGAGACC.

A word on this clone: The CDR3 extends 3 residues past the end of the read, so its final part is completed from the germline J gene. The genes are TRBV10-2 and TRBJ2-7, with TRBD2 identical over 11 bases. The V segment lost 5 bases and the J segment 0 bases; nucleotides outside the gene matches: 3. This CDR3 contains 15 residues. The germline gives CDR1 WSHSY, CDR2 SAAADI. CDR3 residues: CASSSTSGSSYEQYF. Incomplete CDR3 DNA: TGCGCCAGCAGTTCCACTAGCGGGAGCTCCTACGAG.

Turning to this clone: The read stops 3 residues short of the end of the CDR3; the missing end is completed from the germline J gene. Distinct nucleotide sequences in the sample also encode this CDR3. The gene calls are TRBV18 and TRBJ2-7; 8 bases align to TRBD2. The junction had 5 bases not matched to a gene; V was cut back by 0 bases and J by 1 base. Per the germline V gene, CDR1 is KGHSH and CDR2 is LQKENI. CDR3 length: 16 amino acids. The CDR3 DNA, read in part, is TGTGCCAGCTCACCACCGTCGGGGGGGCAGTCCTACGAG. Its protein is CASSPPSGGQSYE. The CDR3 in its entirety is CASSPPSGGQSYEQYF.

A note on this clone: The read falls 3 residues short of the CDR3 end, and the missing part is taken from the germline J gene. The chain uses TRBV7-9 and TRBJ2-7; tentatively, D is TRBD1 (6 bases). The CDR3 is 13 residues long. Germline CDR1 and CDR2: SEHNR and FQNEAQ (reference sequence). Trimming took 5 bases from V and 3 from J, leaving 11 bases between them. The CDR3 region is CASSPQDSYEQYF. The CDR3 bases that were read are TGTGCCAGCAGCCCCCAGGACAGCTACGAG.

Concerning this clone itself: The read finishes 3 residues shy of the CDR3 end, and the germline J gene is used to complete it. This chain connects TRBV18 to TRBJ1-1, with D possibly matching TRBD1 (6 bases). The germline V gene encodes CDR1 KGHSH and CDR2 LQKENI. Trimming cost V 3 bases and J 0 bases, with 14 bases left between them. The CDR3 spans 16 residues. CDR3 DNA (partial): TGTGCCAGCTCACCTAAAATACAGGGAATGAACACTGAA. This gives the protein CASSPKIQGMNTE. The entire CDR3 protein is CASSPKIQGMNTEAFF.

Comments on this clone: Coverage ceases 3 residues before the CDR3 finishes, and the germline J gene fills in the end. The chain has TRBV29-1 and TRBJ2-1; 8 bases line up with TRBD1. With 4 bases clipped from V and 9 bases from J, the junction kept 11 bases outside the gene matches. Germline V gene sequence: CDR1 SQVTM, CDR2 ANQGSEA. The CDR3 runs to 14 residues. The covered CDR3 bases are TGCAGCGTTGCGACAGGGCGACAGGGGATTGAG. Translating gives CSVATGRQGIE. The CDR3 in full is CSVATGRQGIEQFF.